This TCR beta chain was sequenced for a study of graft-versus-host responses after intestinal transplantation. Study in general: Anti-thymocyte globulin served as induction for all recipients, who then took tacrolimus and steroids for about 3 years.

The repertoire was sequenced with immunoSEQ multiplex PCR; TCRdb's copy has only in-frame clones and lacks some. The sample records 37,000 or so clones, 91% being singletons. Study results and caveats: Recipient marrow contained GvH clones, some of which appeared first in ileum or blood.

As to this clone: Its target is not known.

This sequence was found in a human patient who received an intestinal transplant, so some T cells may come from the graft donor. The sequencing used PBMCs, collected about 310 days after intestinal transplant.

CDR3 sequence reads: CASSSGQPQHF. CDR3 bases: TGTGCCAGCTCAAGCGGGCAGCCCCAGCATTTT. This chain links TRBV28 with TRBJ1-5; D call uncertain. CDR1 is MDHEN, CDR2 SYDVKM, per germline. The CDR3 spans 11 residues. V lost 8 bases to trimming and J lost 7 bases, with 9 bases between them. The full variable domain, its missing parts supplied by reference TRBV28 and TRBJ1-5, is DVKVTQSSRYLVKRTGEKVFLECVQDMDHENMFWYRQDPGLGLRLIYFSYDVKMKEKGDIPEGYSVSREKKERFSLILESASTNQTSMYLCASSSGQPQHFGDGTRLSIL.